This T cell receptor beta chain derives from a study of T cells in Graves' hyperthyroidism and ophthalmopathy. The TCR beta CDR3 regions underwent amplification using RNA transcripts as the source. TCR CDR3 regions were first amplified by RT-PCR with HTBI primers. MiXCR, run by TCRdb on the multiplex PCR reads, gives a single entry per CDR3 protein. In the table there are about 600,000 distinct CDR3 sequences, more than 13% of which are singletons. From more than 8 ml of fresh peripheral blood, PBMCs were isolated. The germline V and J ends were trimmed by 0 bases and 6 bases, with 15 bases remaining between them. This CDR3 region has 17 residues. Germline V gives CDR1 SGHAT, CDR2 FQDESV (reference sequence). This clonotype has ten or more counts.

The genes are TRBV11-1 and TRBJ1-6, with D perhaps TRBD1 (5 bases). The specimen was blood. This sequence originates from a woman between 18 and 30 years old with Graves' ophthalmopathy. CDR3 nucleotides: TGTGCCAGCAGCTTAGCTGAAGATCGGGACGTTAATTCACCCCTCCACTTT. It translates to CASSLAEDRDVNSPLHF.